This T cell receptor (beta chain) was retrieved from a study of cytomegalovirus exposure and HLA in healthy donors. Findings and caveats of the study: A list of approximately 160 TCR beta chains associated with cytomegalovirus was given.

With regard to this clone: Its cognate antigen is unknown.

Germline V gene lookup returns CDR1 DFQATT and CDR2 SNEGSKA (reference sequence). The CDR3 spans 10 residues. PCR primers comprised 60 Vbeta and 13 Jbeta primers. Using immunoSEQ multiplex PCR, the repertoire was profiled, and TCRdb retains in-frame clones only, with some absent. Seen in this sample are 140,000 to 150,000 clones; the ten most common clones hold roughly 1.6%. The V and J genes are TRBV20-1 and TRBJ1-1; D remains unclear. The specimen sequenced was PBMCs. This clonotype originated in a woman between 50 and 59 years old in good health and CMV-seronegative. The CDR3 sequence: CSGPGVGAFF. In DNA, the CDR3 is TGCAGCGGACCGGGAGTCGGGGCTTTCTTT.